The 18 T cell receptor beta chains below come from one sample, sequenced in a study of beta chain features in type 1 diabetes. The authors reverse transcribed all of the isolated RNA, so sequencing captured expressed TCRB transcripts. Assay: immunoSEQ multiplex PCR; the TCRdb copy retains only in-frame clones and omits some. The sample holds more than 300,000 clones; about 15% are singletons and the top ten take under 0.02%. The sample was naive CD4+ T cells from blood. All receptors derive from a woman aged 18-29 years in good health.

This clone has more than one count but fewer than ten. The chain couples TRBV20-1 to TRBJ1-2; 9 bases agree with TRBD1. Germline lookup yields CDR1 DFQATT and CDR2 SNEGSKA (reference sequence). After removal of 5 bases from V and 14 bases from J, the junction contained 3 bases not matched to a gene. The CDR3 consists of 9 residues. Here the CDR3 reads CSAGQGWTF. The CDR3 DNA follows: TGCAGTGCTGGACAGGGGTGGACCTTC.

V is TRBV5-4 and J is TRBJ1-1, with TRBD1 matching 7 bases. The V gene end was trimmed by 0 bases and the J gene end by 1 base; junction bases not matched to a gene: 0. CDR3 size: 14 residues. CDR1 and CDR2 (germline): SGHNT, YYREEE (reference sequence). CDR3 sequence (DNA): TGTGCCAGCAGCTTGGACAGGGGGAACACTGAAGCTTTCTTT. Translating gives CASSLDRGNTEAFF.

This clone appeared a few times. V is TRBV7-2 and J is TRBJ2-5; 12 nucleotides match TRBD2. This CDR3 has 16 amino acids. Losses at the gene ends were 4 bases for V and 6 bases for J; bases not matched to a gene: 9. From germline, CDR1 is SGHTA and CDR2 FQGNSA. The CDR3 is CASSSGLAGSQQTQYF. Written as DNA, the CDR3 is TGTGCCAGCAGCTCCGGACTAGCGGGAAGTCAGCAGACCCAGTACTTC.

This clone appeared a few times. The chain links TRBV5-4 to TRBJ1-3; D not resolved. Trimming removed 0 bases from V and 1 base from J, with 11 bases in between. The CDR3 is made up of 16 amino acids. Germline CDR1 reads SGHNT; CDR2 reads YYREEE (reference sequence). Here the CDR3 DNA reads TGTGCCAGCAGCTTGGGAGGGAGAGCGTCTGGAAACACCATATATTTT. Translated, it gives CASSLGGRASGNTIYF. Combining the CDR3 with reference TRBV5-4 and TRBJ1-3 gives the whole variable domain ETGVTQSPTHLIKTRGQQVTLRCSSQSGHNTVSWYQQALGQGPQFIFQYYREEENGRGNFPPRFSGLQFPNYSSELNVNALELDDSALYLCASSLGGRASGNTIYFGEGSWLTVV.

This chain uses TRBV11-1 with TRBJ2-7, with 9 bases fitting TRBD2. Germline V CDR1 and CDR2: SGHAT, FQDESV (reference sequence). Trimming at V came to 6 bases and at J to 7 bases, leaving 10 bases not matched to a gene. This CDR3 has 14 amino acids. Written as DNA, the CDR3 is TGTGCCAGCAGATTGGCGCTAGCGGGATCTGAGCAGTACTTC. It yields the protein CASRLALAGSEQYF.

This sequence joins TRBV2 and TRBJ1-1; possibly TRBD1 for D (5 bases). CDR3 length equals 14 residues. Germline CDR1 is SNHLY and CDR2 is FYNNEI. V gave up 5 bases and J gave up 6 bases, with 16 bases separating them. CDR3 protein: CASSPGLPQPEAFF. In DNA form, the CDR3 reads TGTGCCAGCAGTCCGGGACTGCCTCAACCTGAAGCTTTCTTT.

This clone was counted a few times. The chain combines TRBV5-4 with TRBJ2-1; a weak D match, TRBD1 (7 bases). V dropped 7 bases and J dropped 2 bases, with 16 bases sitting between them. Germline loops: CDR1 SGHNT, CDR2 YYREEE (reference sequence). The length of the CDR3 is 15 residues. This CDR3 reads CASESAGGPYNEQFF. The CDR3 bases are TGTGCCAGCGAGAGTGCAGGGGGGCCCTACAATGAGCAGTTCTTC.

A few counts support this clone. This rearrangement joins TRBV7-2 to TRBJ2-7; 9 bases line up with TRBD2. This CDR3 contains 15 residues. Germline CDR1 reads SGHTA; CDR2 reads FQGNSA. Germline trimming cut 4 bases from V and 0 bases from J; bases unmatched to any gene: 4. The DNA of the CDR3 is TGTGCCAGCAGCTACTCTAGCGGGATCTCCTACGAGCAGTACTTC. This gives the protein CASSYSSGISYEQYF.

V gene TRBV7-9 combines with J gene TRBJ1-1; D uncertain. V was clipped by 0 bases and J by 4 bases, with 12 bases between them. Germline V gives CDR1 SEHNR, CDR2 FQNEAQ (reference sequence). CDR3 length: 15 residues. The CDR3 DNA reads TGTGCCAGCAGCTTAGCGCTAGGGCGGGGCACTGAAGCTTTCTTT. Its protein product is CASSLALGRGTEAFF.

There are a few counts of this clone. The rearrangement joins TRBV6-4 to TRBJ1-2; 7 positions match TRBD1. Trimming removed 6 bases from V and 8 bases from J; junction bases left unmatched: 9. This CDR3 region has 13 residues. Germline-derived CDR1 and CDR2 are MRHNA and SNTAGT. In DNA, the CDR3 is TGTGCCAGCAGACCCGACAGGGTTAGAGGCTACACCTTC. Encoded protein: CASRPDRVRGYTF.

The chain employs TRBV27 and TRBJ2-7; TRBD2 might be the D (7 bases). This CDR3 comprises 18 residues. Germline CDR1 is MNHEY and CDR2 is SMNVEV (reference sequence). Trimming took off 1 base at V and 3 bases at J, with 22 bases between the two ends. Here the CDR3 DNA reads TGTGCCAGCAGTTTATTCTCGGGGGGCGGGCGGCTCCTCTACGAGCAGTACTTC. This translates into CASSLFSGGGRLLYEQYF.

The J gene is TRBJ1-5, the V gene TRBV28; possibly TRBD1 for D (6 bases). V was trimmed by 8 bases and J by 4 bases, leaving 15 bases between them. Per germline, CDR1 MDHEN and CDR2 SYDVKM. CDR3 length equals 14 residues. As DNA, the CDR3 is TGTGCCAGCGGGACGGGACAAAATAATCAGCCCCAGCATTTT. It is translated as CASGTGQNNQPQHF.

This clone was seen a handful of times. The V and J genes are TRBV30 and TRBJ2-2; 9 bases line up with TRBD1. V shed 3 bases and J 10 bases; nucleotides not matched to a gene: 12. The CDR3 totals 15 residues. Germline V lookup: CDR1 GTSNPN, CDR2 SVGIG (reference sequence). Here the CDR3 reads CAWRPPGTGTLELFF. The CDR3 nucleotides read TGTGCCTGGAGGCCCCCCGGGACAGGGACGCTGGAGCTGTTTTTT.

This chain uses TRBV25-1 with TRBJ2-3; 12 nucleotides agree with TRBD2. This CDR3 is built from 15 residues. Germline loops: CDR1 MGHDK, CDR2 SYGVNS. V gave up 1 base and J gave up 6 bases; unmatched junction bases: 2. For the CDR3, the DNA is TGTGCCAGCAGTGAATCTAGCGGGAGGGGCGATACGCAGTATTTT. Protein sequence: CASSESSGRGDTQYF.

The rearrangement uses TRBV28 and TRBJ1-1; the D gene is possibly TRBD1 (6 bases). Trimming took off 5 bases at V and 0 bases at J, with 13 bases between the two ends. Germline CDR1 reads MDHEN; CDR2 reads SYDVKM. There are 15 residues in the CDR3. CDR3 nucleotide sequence: TGTGCCAGCAGTCCCTTGGACAGCATGAACACTGAAGCTTTCTTT. Amino acid sequence: CASSPLDSMNTEAFF.

This clone was detected only a few times. The J gene is TRBJ1-1, the V gene TRBV18, with D possibly TRBD1 on 5 matching bases. Germline V gene sequence: CDR1 KGHSH, CDR2 LQKENI. The CDR3 is made up of 16 amino acids. V lost 3 bases to trimming and J lost 3 bases, with 17 bases between them. The CDR3 DNA reads TGTGCCAGCTCACCTTCAACTGGTACAGGATACACTGAAGCTTTCTTT. Amino acids: CASSPSTGTGYTEAFF.

V gene TRBV7-2 combines with J gene TRBJ1-5; 7 nucleotides line up with TRBD1. The CDR3 contains 13 residues. CDR1 is SGHTA, CDR2 FQGNSA, per germline. With V trimmed by 6 bases and J by 4 bases, 3 bases remained unmatched. CDR3 in DNA: TGTGCCAGCAGTACACAGGGGAATCAGCCCCAGCATTTT. It codes for CASSTQGNQPQHF.

CDR3 sequence: CASSLTGSSYEQYF. The CDR3 DNA follows: TGTGCCAGCAGCTTGACAGGGAGCTCCTACGAGCAGTACTTC. The rearrangement uses TRBV7-9 and TRBJ2-7, with 7 bases matching TRBD1. V shed 3 bases and J 0 bases; nucleotides not matched to a gene: 2. This CDR3 region has 14 residues. Germline-derived CDR1 and CDR2 are SEHNR and FQNEAQ (reference sequence).